The clone carrying this T cell receptor (beta chain) was observed many times. These data are taken from a study of T-cell reconstitution after alpha-beta-depleted transplantation in children. The CDR3 is 13 residues long. Germline CDR1 is LNHDA and CDR2 is SQIVND (reference sequence). Unmatched junction bases numbered 1, after V lost 4 bases and J lost 2 bases. TCRbeta library construction was performed incorporating unique molecular identifiers. Via MiXCR, TCRdb re-called the PCR reads, giving one row per CDR3 protein. The data show more than 150,000 distinct CDR3 sequences, with approximately 6.8% seen just once and about 2.9% held by the top ten.

This receptor was identified in a human donor who donated a stem cell graft to a child with Wiskott-Aldrich syndrome. The chain joins TRBV19 to TRBJ2-5; 7 positions match TRBD1. The sequenced sample was PBMCs from the stem cell graft donor, obtained from the stem cell graft. This CDR3 is CASSRGQQETQYF. In nucleotides, the CDR3 is TGTGCCAGTAGTAGGGGACAGCAAGAGACCCAGTACTTC.